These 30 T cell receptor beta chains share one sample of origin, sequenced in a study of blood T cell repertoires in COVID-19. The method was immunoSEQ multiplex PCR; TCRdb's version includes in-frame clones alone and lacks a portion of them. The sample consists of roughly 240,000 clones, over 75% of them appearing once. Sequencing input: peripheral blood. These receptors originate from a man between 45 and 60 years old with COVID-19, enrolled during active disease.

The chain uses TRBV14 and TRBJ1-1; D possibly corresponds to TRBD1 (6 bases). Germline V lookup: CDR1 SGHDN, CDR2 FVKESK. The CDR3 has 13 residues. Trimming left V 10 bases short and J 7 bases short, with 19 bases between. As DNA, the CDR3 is TGTGCCATCCATCACGGGGGGCTGATTGAAGCTTTCTTT. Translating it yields CAIHHGGLIEAFF.

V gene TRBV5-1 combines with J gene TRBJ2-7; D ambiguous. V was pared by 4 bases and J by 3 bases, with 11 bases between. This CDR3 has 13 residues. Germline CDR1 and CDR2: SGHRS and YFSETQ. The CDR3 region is CASSLNDNYEQYF. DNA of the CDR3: TGCGCCAGCAGCCTAAATGACAACTACGAGCAGTACTTC.

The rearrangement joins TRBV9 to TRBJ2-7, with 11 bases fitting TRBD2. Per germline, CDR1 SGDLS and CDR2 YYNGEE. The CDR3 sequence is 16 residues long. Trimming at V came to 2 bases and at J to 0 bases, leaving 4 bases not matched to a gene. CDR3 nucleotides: TGTGCCAGCAGCGTTACCGGGACTAGCGGCTCCTACGAGCAGTACTTC. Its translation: CASSVTGTSGSYEQYF.

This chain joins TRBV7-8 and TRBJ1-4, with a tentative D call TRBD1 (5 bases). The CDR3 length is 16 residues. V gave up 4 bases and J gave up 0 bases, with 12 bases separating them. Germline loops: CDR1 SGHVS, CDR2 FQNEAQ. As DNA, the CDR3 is TGTGCCAGCAGCTCCCTAGACAGAACAACTAATGAAAAACTGTTTTTT. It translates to CASSSLDRTTNEKLFF. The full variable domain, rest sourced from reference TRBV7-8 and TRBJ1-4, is GAGVSQSPRYKVAKRGQDVALRCDPISGHVSLFWYQQALGQGPEFLTYFQNEAQLDKSGLPSDRFFAERPEGSVSTLKIQRTQQEDSAVYLCASSSLDRTTNEKLFFGSGTQLSVL.

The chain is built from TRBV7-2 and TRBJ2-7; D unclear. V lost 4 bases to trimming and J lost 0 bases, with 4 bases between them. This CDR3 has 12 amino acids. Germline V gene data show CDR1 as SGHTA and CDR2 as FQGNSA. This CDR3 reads CASSSVSYEQYF. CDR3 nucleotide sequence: TGTGCCAGCAGCTCGGTCTCCTACGAGCAGTACTTC. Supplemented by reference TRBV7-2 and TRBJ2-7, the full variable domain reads GAGVSQSPSNKVTEKGKDVELRCDPISGHTALYWYRQSLGQGLEFLIYFQGNSAPDKSGLPSDRFSAERTGGSVSTLTIQRTQQEDSAVYLCASSSVSYEQYFGPGTRLTVT.

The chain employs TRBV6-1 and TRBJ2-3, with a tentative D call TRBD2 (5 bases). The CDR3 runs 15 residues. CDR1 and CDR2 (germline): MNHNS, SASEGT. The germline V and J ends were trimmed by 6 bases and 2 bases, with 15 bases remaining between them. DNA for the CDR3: TGTGCCAGCAGAGACTTGACGGGAAACACAGATACGCAGTATTTT. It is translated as CASRDLTGNTDTQYF.

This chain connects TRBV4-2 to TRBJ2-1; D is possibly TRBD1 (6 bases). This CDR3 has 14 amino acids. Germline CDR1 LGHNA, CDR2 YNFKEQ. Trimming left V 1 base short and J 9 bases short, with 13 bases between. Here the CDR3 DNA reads TGTGCCAGCAGCCAAGCCGAGGGGGTAGGTGAGCAGTTCTTC. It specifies CASSQAEGVGEQFF.

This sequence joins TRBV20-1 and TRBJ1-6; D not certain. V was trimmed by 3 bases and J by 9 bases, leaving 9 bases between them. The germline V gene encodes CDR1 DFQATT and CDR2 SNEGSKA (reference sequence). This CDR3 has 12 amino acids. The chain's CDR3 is CSASGRISPLHF. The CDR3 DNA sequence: TGCAGTGCTAGTGGGCGGATTTCACCCCTCCACTTT.

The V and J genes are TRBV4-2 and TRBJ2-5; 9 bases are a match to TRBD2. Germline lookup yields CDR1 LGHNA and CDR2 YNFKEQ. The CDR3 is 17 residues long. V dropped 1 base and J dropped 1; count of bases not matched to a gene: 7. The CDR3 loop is CASSQVWSGGLQETQYF. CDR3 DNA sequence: TGTGCCAGCAGCCAAGTTTGGAGCGGGGGGCTCCAAGAGACCCAGTACTTC.

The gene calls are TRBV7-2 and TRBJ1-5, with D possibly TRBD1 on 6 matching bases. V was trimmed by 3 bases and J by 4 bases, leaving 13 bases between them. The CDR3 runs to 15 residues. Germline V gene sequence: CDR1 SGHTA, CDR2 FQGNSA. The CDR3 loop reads CASSFTQGENQPQHF. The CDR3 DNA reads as TGTGCCAGCAGCTTTACACAGGGAGAGAATCAGCCCCAGCATTTT.

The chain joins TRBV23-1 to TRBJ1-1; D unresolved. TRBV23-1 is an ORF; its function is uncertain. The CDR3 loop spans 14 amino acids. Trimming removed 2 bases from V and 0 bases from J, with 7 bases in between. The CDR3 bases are TGCGCCAGCAGTCAAAGATACATGAACACTGAAGCTTTCTTT. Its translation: CASSQRYMNTEAFF.

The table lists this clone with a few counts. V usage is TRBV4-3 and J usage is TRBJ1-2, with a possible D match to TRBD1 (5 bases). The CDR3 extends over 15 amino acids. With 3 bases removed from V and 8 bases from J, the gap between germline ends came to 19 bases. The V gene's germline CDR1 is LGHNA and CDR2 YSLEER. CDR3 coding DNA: TGCGCCAGCAGCCAGCGAACAGGTCCGCTCGCGGGCTACACCTTC. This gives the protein CASSQRTGPLAGYTF.

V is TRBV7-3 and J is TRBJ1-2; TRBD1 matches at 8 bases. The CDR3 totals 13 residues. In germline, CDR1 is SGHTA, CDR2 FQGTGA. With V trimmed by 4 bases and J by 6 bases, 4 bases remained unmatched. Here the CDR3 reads CASSSRQGNGYTF. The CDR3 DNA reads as TGTGCCAGCAGCTCCCGACAGGGGAATGGCTACACCTTC.

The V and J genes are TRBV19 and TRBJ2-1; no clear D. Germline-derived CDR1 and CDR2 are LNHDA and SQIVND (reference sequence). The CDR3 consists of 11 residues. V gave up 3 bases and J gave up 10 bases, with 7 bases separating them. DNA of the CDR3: TGTGCCAGTAGTATGAATACAGAGCAGTTCTTC. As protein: CASSMNTEQFF.

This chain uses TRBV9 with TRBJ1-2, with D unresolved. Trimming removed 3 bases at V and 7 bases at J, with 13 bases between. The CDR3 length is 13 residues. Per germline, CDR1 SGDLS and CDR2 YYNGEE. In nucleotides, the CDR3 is TGTGCCAGCAGCGGCACGGGTCCCCTTGGCTACACCTTC. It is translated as CASSGTGPLGYTF. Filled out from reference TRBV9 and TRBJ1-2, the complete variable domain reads DSGVTQTPKHLITATGQRVTLRCSPRSGDLSVYWYQQSLDQGLQFLIQYYNGEERAKGNILERFSAQQFPDLHSELNLSSLELGDSALYFCASSGTGPLGYTFGSGTRLTVV.

DNA of the CDR3: TGTGCCAGCAGTACCCTCCAGGGCGTCTATGGCTACACCTTC. Translated: CASSTLQGVYGYTF. V is TRBV28 and J is TRBJ1-2; tentative D call: TRBD1 (5 bases). V was clipped by 5 bases and J by 4 bases, with 14 bases between them. CDR3 length: 14 amino acids. Germline CDR1 reads MDHEN; CDR2 reads SYDVKM.

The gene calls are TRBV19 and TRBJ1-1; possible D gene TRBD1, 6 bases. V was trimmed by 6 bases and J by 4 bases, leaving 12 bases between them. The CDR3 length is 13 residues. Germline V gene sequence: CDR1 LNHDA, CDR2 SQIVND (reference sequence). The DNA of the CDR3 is TGTGCCAGTAGCAATACAGGGTTCACTGAAGCTTTCTTT. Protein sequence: CASSNTGFTEAFF.

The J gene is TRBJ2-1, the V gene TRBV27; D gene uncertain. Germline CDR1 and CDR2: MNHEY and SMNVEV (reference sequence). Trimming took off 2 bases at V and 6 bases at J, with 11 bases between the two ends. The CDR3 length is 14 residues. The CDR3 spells CASSLDLVGNEQFF. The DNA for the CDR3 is TGTGCCAGCAGTTTAGATCTGGTCGGCAATGAGCAGTTCTTC.

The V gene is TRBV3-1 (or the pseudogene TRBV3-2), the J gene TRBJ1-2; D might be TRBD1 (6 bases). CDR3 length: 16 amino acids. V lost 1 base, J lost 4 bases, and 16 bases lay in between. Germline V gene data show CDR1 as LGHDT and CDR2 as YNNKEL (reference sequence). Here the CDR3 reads CASSQAGAGRAYGYTF. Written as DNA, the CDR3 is TGTGCCAGCAGCCAAGCAGGGGCAGGGCGCGCCTATGGCTACACCTTC.

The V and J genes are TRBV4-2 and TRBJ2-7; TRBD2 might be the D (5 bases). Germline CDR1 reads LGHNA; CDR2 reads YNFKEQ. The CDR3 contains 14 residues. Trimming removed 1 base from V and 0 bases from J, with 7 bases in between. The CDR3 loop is CASSQVEGSYEQYF. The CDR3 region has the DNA TGTGCCAGCAGCCAAGTAGAGGGCTCCTACGAGCAGTACTTC.

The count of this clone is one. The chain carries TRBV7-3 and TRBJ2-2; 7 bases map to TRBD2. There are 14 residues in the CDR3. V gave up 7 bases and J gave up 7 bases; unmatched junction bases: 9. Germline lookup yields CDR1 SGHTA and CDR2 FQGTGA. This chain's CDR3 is CASTKMGGSGELFF. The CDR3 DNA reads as TGTGCCAGCACCAAAATGGGGGGGAGCGGGGAGCTGTTTTTT. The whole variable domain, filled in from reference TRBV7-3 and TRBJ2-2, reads GAGVSQTPSNKVTEKGKYVELRCDPISGHTALYWYRQSLGQGPEFLIYFQGTGAADDSGLPNDRFFAVRPEGSVSTLKIQRTERGDSAVYLCASTKMGGSGELFFGEGSRLTVL.

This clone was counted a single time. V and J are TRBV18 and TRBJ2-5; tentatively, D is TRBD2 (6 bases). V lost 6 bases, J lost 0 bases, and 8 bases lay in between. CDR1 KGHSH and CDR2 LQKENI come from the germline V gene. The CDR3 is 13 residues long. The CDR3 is CASSRDYQETQYF. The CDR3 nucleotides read TGTGCCAGCTCTCGGGACTACCAAGAGACCCAGTACTTC.

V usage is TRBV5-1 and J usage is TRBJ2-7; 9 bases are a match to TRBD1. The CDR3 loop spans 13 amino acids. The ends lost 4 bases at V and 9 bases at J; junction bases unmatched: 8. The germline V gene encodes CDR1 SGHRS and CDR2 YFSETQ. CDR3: CASSTIGQGPQYF. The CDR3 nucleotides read TGCGCCAGCAGCACCATCGGACAGGGGCCGCAGTACTTC.

CDR3 region: CATSRDKAGPYQETQYF. CDR3 DNA: TGTGCCACCAGCAGAGATAAAGCGGGGCCGTACCAAGAGACCCAGTACTTC. The rearrangement links TRBV15 to TRBJ2-5; 7 bases match TRBD2. Trimming cost V 0 bases and J 0 bases; bases outside gene matches: 7. The V gene's germline CDR1 is LNHNV and CDR2 YYDKDF (reference sequence). CDR3 size: 17 residues.

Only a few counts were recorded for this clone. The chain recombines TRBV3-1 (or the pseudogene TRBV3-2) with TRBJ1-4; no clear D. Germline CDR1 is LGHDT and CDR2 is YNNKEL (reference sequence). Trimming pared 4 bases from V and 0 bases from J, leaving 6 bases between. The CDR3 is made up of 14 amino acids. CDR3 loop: CASSLRSTNEKLFF. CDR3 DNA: TGTGCCAGCAGCCTCAGATCAACTAATGAAAAACTGTTTTTT.

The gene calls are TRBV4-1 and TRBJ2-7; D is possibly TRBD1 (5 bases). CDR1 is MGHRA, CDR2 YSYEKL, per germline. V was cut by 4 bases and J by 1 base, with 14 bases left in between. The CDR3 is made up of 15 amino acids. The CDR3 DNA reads TGCGCCAGCAGCCCGTGGACACAGACTTCCTACGAGCAGTACTTC. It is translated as CASSPWTQTSYEQYF.

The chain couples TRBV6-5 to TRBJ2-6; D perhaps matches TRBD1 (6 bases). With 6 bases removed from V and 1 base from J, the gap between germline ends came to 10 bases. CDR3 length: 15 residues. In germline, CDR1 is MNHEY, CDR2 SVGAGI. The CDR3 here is CASSQQGSGANVLTF. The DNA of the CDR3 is TGTGCCAGCAGCCAACAGGGATCTGGGGCCAACGTCCTGACTTTC.

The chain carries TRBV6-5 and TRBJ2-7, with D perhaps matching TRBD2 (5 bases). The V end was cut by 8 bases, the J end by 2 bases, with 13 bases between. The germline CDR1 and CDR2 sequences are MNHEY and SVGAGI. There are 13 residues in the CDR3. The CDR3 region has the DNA TGTGCCAGCCTTAGGACGGGGACCTACGAGCAGTACTTC. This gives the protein CASLRTGTYEQYF.

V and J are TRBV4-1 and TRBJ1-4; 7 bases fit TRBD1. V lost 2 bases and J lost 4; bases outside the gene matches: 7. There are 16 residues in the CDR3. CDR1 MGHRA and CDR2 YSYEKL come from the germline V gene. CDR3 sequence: CASSQPPGQINEKLFF. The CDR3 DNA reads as TGCGCCAGCAGCCAACCACCGGGACAGATTAATGAAAAACTGTTTTTT.

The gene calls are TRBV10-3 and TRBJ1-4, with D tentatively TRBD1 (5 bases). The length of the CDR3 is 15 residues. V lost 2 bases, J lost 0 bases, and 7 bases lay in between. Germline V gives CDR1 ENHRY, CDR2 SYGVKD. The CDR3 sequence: CAISEGQATNEKLFF. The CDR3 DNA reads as TGTGCCATCAGTGAGGGACAAGCAACTAATGAAAAACTGTTTTTT.